Listed below are T cell receptor beta chains from one sample, sequenced in a study of beta chain features in type 1 diabetes. Sequencing was performed with immunoSEQ multiplex PCR; in TCRdb, only in-frame clones are kept and a portion is missing. Of 310,000 or so clones in the sample, less than 10% were seen once. The sample consisted of central memory CD4+ T cells from blood. The receptors here all came from a woman younger than 30 in good health. Each CDR3 is given with its conserved first and last residue. D genes are given only for firm matches. Clone size is shown for a subset of rows, as once, few, many or a class of expanded clone.

>TRBV19|-|TRBJ2-7|TRBD2
CATRLAGGSYEQYF
TGTGCCACCAGACTAGCGGGAGGTTCCTACGAGCAGTACTTC
>TRBV10-2|few|TRBJ1-5|-
CASSRVGNQPQHF
TGCGCCAGCAGCAGGGTCGGCAATCAGCCCCAGCATTTT
>TRBV29-1|few|TRBJ2-1|-
CSVLYGEQFF
TGCAGCGTTCTTTATGGTGAGCAGTTCTTC
>TRBV7-9|-|TRBJ1-5|-
CASSRQDQPQHF
TGTGCCAGCAGCCGACAGGATCAGCCCCAGCATTTT
>TRBV5-4|few|TRBJ2-1|-
CASSLNGNEQFF
TGTGCCAGCAGCTTGAATGGCAATGAGCAGTTCTTC
>TRBV2|few|TRBJ2-1|TRBD2
CASRLLAGPGEQFF
TGTGCCAGTAGGTTGCTAGCGGGTCCCGGTGAGCAGTTCTTC
>TRBV6-1|few|TRBJ2-7|-
CASRPKEGLPYEQYF
TGTGCCAGCAGACCGAAGGAGGGGCTCCCCTACGAGCAGTACTTC
>TRBV18|few|TRBJ1-2|TRBD1
CASSQTTGGYDYGYTF
TGTGCCAGCTCACAAACGACAGGGGGGTACGACTATGGCTACACCTTC
>TRBV2|-|TRBJ1-2|-
CASSVLGTNYGYTF
TGTGCCAGCAGTGTGTTAGGGACTAACTATGGCTACACCTTC
>TRBV29-1|few|TRBJ1-1|TRBD1
CSGTRQTGAEAFF
TGCAGCGGGACTCGCCAAACAGGGGCTGAAGCTTTCTTT
>TRBV6-6|few|TRBJ1-5|-
CASSPPQWRGQHF
TGTGCCAGCAGTCCCCCCCAGTGGAGGGGACAGCATTTT
>TRBV18|-|TRBJ2-1|-
CASSQTLSDNEQFF
TGTGCCAGCTCACAGACTCTATCGGACAATGAGCAGTTCTTC
>TRBV6-5|-|TRBJ2-7|-
CASSPDSTKFYEQYF
TGTGCCAGCAGTCCCGACAGTACCAAATTCTACGAGCAGTACTTC
>TRBV4-2|many|TRBJ2-2|-
CASSQPTANTGELFF
TGTGCCAGCAGCCAACCGACCGCGAACACCGGGGAGCTGTTTTTT
>TRBV6-9|few|TRBJ2-3|TRBD1
CASSRHPDRGPSTDTQYF
TGTGCCAGCAGCCGCCACCCCGACAGGGGCCCTAGCACAGATACGCAGTATTTT
>TRBV5-1|-|TRBJ2-5|TRBD1
CASSLVGQGPETQYF
TGCGCCAGCAGCTTGGTGGGACAGGGACCGGAGACCCAGTACTTC
>TRBV7-9|-|TRBJ2-2|-
CASSQTWAGHTGELFF
TGTGCCAGCAGCCAGACGTGGGCGGGCCACACCGGGGAGCTGTTTTTT
>TRBV28|few|TRBJ2-7|-
CASTSLVGGGTSSYEQYF
TGTGCCAGCACTAGCCTTGTTGGTGGCGGGACGAGCTCCTACGAGCAGTACTTC
>TRBV9|-|TRBJ2-3|TRBD1
CASTQGASTDTQYF
TGTGCCAGCACTCAGGGGGCGTCCACAGATACGCAGTATTTT
>TRBV5-4|few|TRBJ2-2|-
CASSSGVRPNTGELFF
TGTGCCAGCAGCTCCGGAGTTCGCCCGAACACCGGGGAGCTGTTTTTT
>TRBV10-3|-|TRBJ2-1|-
CAIRWDPGAEQFF
TGTGCCATCAGGTGGGACCCGGGAGCTGAGCAGTTCTTC
>TRBV5-6|many|TRBJ2-5|-
CASTEFGTPGETQYF
TGTGCCAGCACCGAGTTTGGGACCCCCGGGGAGACCCAGTACTTC
>TRBV10-1|-|TRBJ1-1|-
CASRKTSARDTEAFF
TGCGCCAGCAGAAAGACTAGTGCAAGAGACACTGAAGCTTTCTTT
>TRBV18|few|TRBJ2-7|-
CASSPLARDYEQYF
TGTGCCAGCTCACCACTTGCTAGGGACTACGAGCAGTACTTC
>TRBV5-6|few|TRBJ2-1|-
CASSITMNHEQFF
TGTGCCAGCAGCATTACTATGAACCATGAGCAGTTCTTC
>TRBV21-1|many|TRBJ2-6|-
CASSARIFGISGANVLTF
TGTGCCAGCAGCGCCAGAATTTTCGGTATCTCTGGGGCCAACGTCCTGACTTTC
>TRBV6-5|-|TRBJ1-1|-
CASSYSLQLNTEAFF
TGTGCCAGCAGTTACTCATTACAGTTGAACACTGAAGCTTTCTTT
>TRBV7-9|many|TRBJ2-2|TRBD2
CASTRAGTSSPGELFF
TGTGCCAGCACCCGCGCCGGGACTAGCTCCCCCGGGGAGCTGTTTTTT
>TRBV2|-|TRBJ1-4|-
CASKIYRDANEKLFF
TGTGCCAGCAAGATTTACAGGGACGCTAATGAAAAACTGTTTTTT
>TRBV27|-|TRBJ2-7|-
CASSLSGAGSSYEQYF
TGTGCCAGCAGTTTATCGGGGGCGGGGAGCTCCTACGAGCAGTACTTC
>TRBV10-3|few|TRBJ2-1|-
CAISESTGGWEQFF
TGTGCCATCAGTGAGTCGACGGGTGGATGGGAGCAGTTCTTC
>TRBV5-6|few|TRBJ1-4|-
CASSQTGGTEKLFF
TGTGCCAGCAGCCAGACAGGAGGAACAGAAAAACTGTTTTTT
>TRBV7-9|few|TRBJ1-1|TRBD1
CASSPDREEWGTF
TGTGCCAGCAGCCCCGACAGGGAAGAATGGGGGACCTTT
>TRBV7-2|-|TRBJ1-2|-
CATSRREKSMGYTF
TGTGCCACAAGCAGAAGAGAGAAATCTATGGGCTACACCTTC
>TRBV28|-|TRBJ1-5|-
CASSSGNNQPQHF
TGTGCCAGCAGTTCGGGTAACAATCAGCCCCAGCATTTT
>TRBV18|-|TRBJ2-7|TRBD1
CASSPGQGEEQYF
TGTGCCAGCTCACCTGGACAGGGTGAAGAGCAGTACTTC
>TRBV7-2|few|TRBJ2-5|TRBD2
CASSLGTSHETQYF
TGTGCCAGCAGTTTGGGGACTAGCCATGAGACCCAGTACTTC
>TRBV6-6|-|TRBJ2-7|TRBD1
CASSADRGAYEQYF
TGTGCCAGCAGTGCGGACAGGGGAGCCTACGAGCAGTACTTC
>TRBV15|few|TRBJ1-2|-
CASQQSGGTMDGYTF
TGTGCCAGCCAGCAGAGTGGGGGCACGATGGATGGCTACACCTTC
>TRBV4-3|-|TRBJ1-2|-
CASSQDLPDGYTF
TGCGCCAGCAGCCAAGATCTTCCGGATGGCTACACCTTC
>TRBV7-2|few|TRBJ2-7|-
CASSLQQGLGYEQYF
TGTGCCAGCAGCTTACAGCAGGGGCTCGGGTACGAGCAGTACTTC
>TRBV7-9|-|TRBJ2-7|TRBD2
CASSLERLAGVHYEQYF
TGTGCCAGCAGCTTAGAGCGACTAGCGGGAGTGCACTACGAGCAGTACTTC
>TRBV9|few|TRBJ2-1|TRBD2
CASSVWREGREQFF
TGTGCCAGCAGCGTATGGCGGGAGGGCCGTGAGCAGTTCTTC
>TRBV4-3|many|TRBJ2-4|TRBD1
CASSQDPRQGTAKNIQYF
TGCGCCAGCAGCCAAGATCCGCGACAGGGGACGGCCAAAAACATTCAGTACTTC
>TRBV10-3|few|TRBJ2-1|TRBD2
CAISEHGTSGYNEQFF
TGTGCCATCAGTGAGCACGGGACTAGCGGTTACAATGAGCAGTTCTTC
>TRBV28|-|TRBJ2-7|TRBD2
CASSLRIGLTGTSSEQYF
TGTGCCAGCAGTTTACGTATAGGCCTGACGGGGACTAGCTCCGAGCAGTACTTC
>TRBV25-1|few|TRBJ1-4|-
CASSEGGGAGLFF
TGTGCCAGCAGTGAAGGGGGGGGCGCGGGTCTGTTTTTT
>TRBV18|few|TRBJ2-5|-
CASSPMEDFETQYF
TGTGCCAGCTCACCCATGGAGGATTTTGAGACCCAGTACTTC
>TRBV11-2|-|TRBJ2-7|TRBD2
CASSLRAGGVYEQYF
TGTGCCAGCAGCTTGAGAGCGGGAGGTGTATACGAGCAGTACTTC
>TRBV27|-|TRBJ1-5|-
CASSRTALYSNQPQHF
TGTGCCAGCAGTCGGACGGCTCTCTATAGCAATCAGCCCCAGCATTTT
>TRBV28|-|TRBJ1-5|-
CASSSGQLPQHF
TGTGCCAGCAGTTCAGGACAGCTGCCCCAGCATTTT